These 29 T cell receptor beta chains originate from one sample sequenced in a study of CD8 T cells in ankylosing spondylitis. Study observations and caveats: Seemingly distinctive of ankylosing spondylitis blood was a TCR beta motif formed by eight highly homologous variants.

Each CDR3 protein is one row after TCRdb ran MiXCR on the 5' RACE reads. Of over 450,000 distinct CDR3 sequences listed, approximately 11% were seen once; the top ten hold approximately 6.3%. Antigens for these TCRs are unknown. Sequenced input: blood, either unsorted or a sorted T cell fraction (not recorded which). Source of these receptors: a male donor with ankylosing spondylitis.

This clonotype was counted between two and nine times. The chain recombines TRBV20-1 with TRBJ1-5; D is unresolved. CDR1 and CDR2 from the germline V gene are DFQATT and SNEGSKA (reference sequence). This CDR3 has 16 amino acids. Trimming pared 0 bases from V and 11 bases from J, leaving 23 bases between. The DNA of the CDR3 is TGCAGTGCTAGAGATCCCCGACCGGTAGTGGAACAAGCCCAGCATTTT. This gives the protein CSARDPRPVVEQAQHF.

This chain links TRBV11-2 with TRBJ2-1; D uncertain. From germline, CDR1 is SGHAT and CDR2 FQNNGV. V was clipped by 5 bases and J by 9 bases, with 20 bases between them. CDR3 length equals 15 residues. The CDR3 nucleotides are TGTGCCAGCAGCCCTATTAGAATAGCCGCTGTTGAGCAGTTCTTC. Translation gives CASSPIRIAAVEQFF.

The chain joins TRBV7-9 to TRBJ2-5, with a tentative D call TRBD2 (5 bases). Deletions cut 4 bases from V and 2 bases from J, with 11 bases between. This CDR3 region has 14 residues. Per germline, CDR1 SEHNR and CDR2 FQNEAQ (reference sequence). CDR3 sequence: CASSSSDSQETQYF. In DNA, the CDR3 is TGTGCCAGCAGCTCCTCGGACTCGCAAGAGACCCAGTACTTC.

The J gene is TRBJ2-1, the V gene TRBV20-1; possible D gene TRBD2, 6 bases. Germline V gene data show CDR1 as DFQATT and CDR2 as SNEGSKA (reference sequence). Trimming took off 3 bases at V and 3 bases at J, with 9 bases between the two ends. This CDR3 comprises 13 residues. CDR3 residues: CSASGGVYNEQFF. As DNA, the CDR3 is TGCAGTGCTAGCGGGGGAGTCTACAATGAGCAGTTCTTC.

The V call is TRBV2, the J call TRBJ1-2; D unclear. CDR1 and CDR2 from the germline V gene are SNHLY and FYNNEI. This CDR3 contains 14 residues. Trimming stripped 4 bases from V and 0 bases from J, with 9 bases between. CDR3 sequence reads: CASSGPTSNYGYTF. The CDR3 coding sequence is TGTGCCAGCAGTGGGCCCACCTCTAACTATGGCTACACCTTC. Full variable domain (rest looked up from reference TRBV2 and TRBJ1-2): EPEVTQTPSHQVTQMGQEVILRCVPISNHLYFYWYRQILGQKVEFLVSFYNNEISEKSEIFDDQFSVERPDGSNFTLKIRSTKLEDSAMYFCASSGPTSNYGYTFGSGTRLTVV.

This clonotype was recorded a few times. The chain recombines TRBV3-1 with TRBJ2-7; D possibly corresponds to TRBD2 (5 bases). Trimming left V 0 bases short and J 6 bases short, with 24 bases between. This CDR3 region has 18 residues. Germline-derived CDR1 and CDR2 are LGHDT and YNNKEL (reference sequence). CDR3: CASSQDVPLDWRTGEQYF. The CDR3 nucleotides are TGTGCCAGCAGCCAAGATGTTCCCTTGGACTGGCGGACCGGCGAGCAGTACTTC.

This clonotype has just a few counts. The V gene is TRBV11-2, the J gene TRBJ2-5; no definite D call. Germline values: CDR1 SGHAT, CDR2 FQNNGV. The CDR3 covers 13 residues. V was clipped by 4 bases and J by 5 bases, with 11 bases between them. CDR3 amino acids: CASSSTSWETQYF. DNA of the CDR3: TGTGCCAGCAGCTCGACGTCGTGGGAGACCCAGTACTTC. The full variable domain, rest sourced from reference TRBV11-2 and TRBJ2-5, is EAGVAQSPRYKIIEKRQSVAFWCNPISGHATLYWYQQILGQGPKLLIQFQNNGVVDDSQLPKDRFSAERLKGVDSTLKIQPAKLEDSAVYLCASSSTSWETQYFGPGTRLLVL.

This clonotype was observed many times. This chain connects TRBV7-9 to TRBJ2-5, with D possibly TRBD1 on 6 matching bases. The CDR3 covers 14 residues. Germline V gene lookup returns CDR1 SEHNR and CDR2 FQNEAQ (reference sequence). The V and J ends lost 2 bases and 3 bases respectively, with 10 bases between them. CDR3 region: CASSLQTGEETQYF. For the CDR3, the DNA is TGTGCCAGCAGCTTACAGACAGGCGAAGAGACCCAGTACTTC.

This clonotype was seen a few times. The V gene is TRBV20-1, the J gene TRBJ1-5; no clear D gene. The CDR3 is made up of 13 amino acids. Germline V lookup: CDR1 DFQATT, CDR2 SNEGSKA (reference sequence). Trimming pared 1 base from V and 2 bases from J, leaving 6 bases between. Here the CDR3 DNA reads TGCAGTGCTAGAGCGGAGGGCAATCAGCCCCAGCATTTT. As protein: CSARAEGNQPQHF.

The genes are TRBV29-1 and TRBJ2-7; 14 bases line up with TRBD2. V dropped 7 bases and J dropped 5; count of bases not matched to a gene: 7. The CDR3 covers 14 residues. Germline CDR1 and CDR2: SQVTM and ANQGSEA. The CDR3 protein is CSAEGTSGSHEQYV. CDR3 in DNA: TGCAGCGCCGAAGGGACTAGCGGGAGCCACGAGCAGTACGTC.

This clonotype was detected only a few times. V and J are TRBV5-1 and TRBJ2-5; TRBD1 might be the D (5 bases). V gave up 4 bases and J gave up 3 bases, with 19 bases separating them. The CDR3 contains 16 residues. From germline, CDR1 is SGHRS and CDR2 YFSETQ. Here the CDR3 reads CASSPRPGRVEETQYF. CDR3 coding DNA: TGCGCCAGCAGCCCGCGCCCGGGCAGGGTGGAAGAGACCCAGTACTTC. The variable domain in full, completed from reference TRBV5-1 and TRBJ2-5, reads KAGVTQTPRYLIKTRGQQVTLSCSPISGHRSVSWYQQTPGQGLQFLFEYFSETQRNKGNFPGRFSGRQFSNSRSEMNVSTLELGDSALYLCASSPRPGRVEETQYFGPGTRLLVL.

This clonotype has just a few counts. A read error may produce the germline difference seen at one junction end. This sequence joins TRBV4-1 and TRBJ2-1; D gene unclear. The CDR3 spans 16 residues. From germline, CDR1 is MGHRA and CDR2 YSYEKL. CDR3 DNA sequence: TGCGCCAGCAGTCAAGGGTGGACGGACTCCTACAATGAGCAGTTCTTC. Translation gives CASSQGWTDSYNEQFF.

This clonotype was seen more than once but under ten times. V usage is TRBV15 and J usage is TRBJ2-7; 13 bases are a match to TRBD2. V trimming: 3 bases; J trimming: 6 bases; junction bases outside the gene matches: 8. The CDR3 contains 16 residues. Germline V gene sequence: CDR1 LNHNV, CDR2 YYDKDF (reference sequence). The CDR3: CATSSGLAGERSEQYF. CDR3 DNA sequence: TGTGCCACCAGCAGCGGACTAGCGGGAGAGAGGAGCGAGCAGTACTTC.

The table lists this clonotype with a few counts. V gene TRBV6-5 combines with J gene TRBJ2-4, with D possibly matching TRBD2 (5 bases). CDR1 MNHEY and CDR2 SVGAGI come from the germline V gene. The CDR3 has 15 residues. Trimming took 2 bases from V and 8 from J, leaving 16 bases between them. For the CDR3, the DNA is TGTGCCAGCAGTTACCGGGGTCGTGATTCTGACATTCAGTACTTC. This gives the protein CASSYRGRDSDIQYF.

The chain joins TRBV5-5 to TRBJ2-7; D may be TRBD2 (6 bases). CDR1 is SGHKS and CDR2 is YYEKEE in the germline V gene (reference sequence). The CDR3 loop spans 15 amino acids. Trimming stripped 1 base from V and 3 bases from J, with 14 bases between. CDR3 sequence (DNA): TGTGCCAGCAGCTTGAAGCGGCACGGGGGCTACGAGCAGTACGTC. Encoded protein: CASSLKRHGGYEQYV.

This chain uses TRBV24-1 with TRBJ2-3; D ambiguous. The CDR3 has 12 amino acids. V lost 4 bases and J lost 3, with 4 bases in between. From germline, CDR1 is KGHDR and CDR2 SFDVKD. The CDR3: CATSEGTDTQYF. In DNA, the CDR3 is TGTGCCACCAGTGAGGGGACAGATACGCAGTATTTT.

This clonotype was picked up many times. The chain joins TRBV29-1 to TRBJ1-1; D unclear. In germline, CDR1 is SQVTM, CDR2 ANQGSEA. The CDR3 is made up of 13 amino acids. The CDR3: CTVWEGENTEAFF. The CDR3 DNA reads as TGCACCGTGTGGGAGGGAGAGAACACTGAAGCTTTCTTT.

This chain joins TRBV7-9 and TRBJ2-7; 7 positions agree with TRBD2. Germline V gene lookup returns CDR1 SEHNR and CDR2 FQNEAQ (reference sequence). The CDR3 length is 14 residues. J lost 5 bases, V lost 4 bases, and 8 bases had no gene match. CDR3 sequence reads: CASSWTRGFNEQYF. The CDR3, as DNA: TGTGCCAGCAGCTGGACTAGGGGTTTCAACGAGCAGTACTTC.

This clonotype was counted between two and nine times. The V and J genes are TRBV20-1 and TRBJ1-5; D remains unclear. The CDR3 totals 13 residues. Per germline, CDR1 DFQATT and CDR2 SNEGSKA (reference sequence). Deletions cut 1 base from V and 5 bases from J, with 9 bases between. The chain's CDR3 is CSARVRSDQPQHF. CDR3 DNA sequence: TGCAGTGCTAGAGTGAGGTCAGATCAGCCCCAGCATTTT.

This clonotype was recorded a few times. The chain joins TRBV12-3 or TRBV12-4 to TRBJ2-4; D assignment may be TRBD1 or TRBD2 (5 bases each). The CDR3 covers 14 residues. The V end was cut by 4 bases, the J end by 0 bases, with 7 bases between. CDR3 region: CASSSRGAKNIQYF. CDR3 sequence (DNA): TGTGCCAGCAGTTCGAGGGGAGCCAAAAACATTCAGTACTTC.

This clonotype showed up many times. V and J are TRBV2 and TRBJ1-5; possibly TRBD1 for D (5 bases). The CDR3 sequence is 13 residues long. Deletions cut 3 bases from V and 6 bases from J, with 9 bases between. CDR1 is SNHLY, CDR2 FYNNEI, per germline. The DNA of the CDR3 is TGTGCCAGCAGTGATGGCAGGGCTCAGCCCCAGCATTTT. Translating it yields CASSDGRAQPQHF.

The chain carries TRBV29-1 and TRBJ2-1; D is uncertain. This CDR3 is built from 12 residues. Germline V gene sequence: CDR1 SQVTM, CDR2 ANQGSEA. With 3 bases removed from V and 4 bases from J, the gap between germline ends came to 7 bases. The chain's CDR3 is CSVDARYNEQFF. For the CDR3, the DNA is TGCAGCGTTGACGCCAGGTACAATGAGCAGTTCTTC.

At least ten counts were recorded for this clonotype. The chain employs TRBV6-6 and TRBJ2-5; D is perhaps TRBD1 (6 bases). The CDR3 runs to 13 residues. V lost 2 bases, J lost 3 bases, and 7 bases lay in between. Germline CDR1 MNHNY, CDR2 SVGAGI (reference sequence). The CDR3 is CASSYGQKETQYF. CDR3 sequence (DNA): TGTGCCAGCAGTTACGGACAGAAAGAGACCCAGTACTTC.

This clonotype was picked up a small number of times. The chain has TRBV11-2 and TRBJ2-1; no clear D. The V gene lost 0 bases and the J gene lost 6 bases, with 12 bases spanning the gap. Germline CDR1 reads SGHAT; CDR2 reads FQNNGV. This CDR3 is built from 15 residues. CDR3 amino acids: CASSLERTSGNEQFF. CDR3 sequence (DNA): TGTGCCAGCAGCTTAGAAAGGACCTCAGGCAATGAGCAGTTCTTC.

This clonotype was picked up a small number of times. The V and J genes are TRBV20-1 and TRBJ2-7, with 11 bases matching TRBD1. The ends lost 5 bases at V and 2 bases at J; junction bases unmatched: 2. This CDR3 spans 13 amino acids. Germline-derived CDR1 and CDR2 are DFQATT and SNEGSKA (reference sequence). The chain's CDR3 is CSAVGQGAYEQYV. The CDR3 coding sequence is TGCAGTGCTGTGGGACAGGGGGCCTACGAGCAGTACGTC.

A few counts support this clonotype. The gene calls are TRBV12-3 or TRBV12-4 and TRBJ1-2; 7 bases match TRBD1. The CDR3 is 16 amino acids. V shed 6 bases, J shed 7 bases, and the junction held 17 bases outside the gene matches. CDR3 amino acids: CASSPGGTANEGGYTF. The CDR3 nucleotides are TGTGCCAGCAGCCCCGGCGGGACAGCCAACGAGGGTGGCTACACCTTC.

This CDR3 is CSARGGAQNTEAFF. The CDR3 region has the DNA TGCAGTGCTAGAGGGGGGGCGCAGAACACTGAAGCTTTCTTT. This sequence joins TRBV20-1 and TRBJ1-1, with a weak D call TRBD1 (6 bases). The CDR3 covers 14 residues. V lost 1 base and J lost 1, with 10 bases in between. Germline CDR1 reads DFQATT; CDR2 reads SNEGSKA (reference sequence).

The table lists this clonotype with many counts. This chain connects TRBV12-3 or TRBV12-4 to TRBJ2-1; D gene unclear. The CDR3 runs to 11 residues. The germline V and J ends were trimmed by 5 bases and 14 bases, with 13 bases remaining between them. The DNA of the CDR3 is TGTGCCAGCAGTCCCGGGTTCGTGGAGTTCTTC. This gives the protein CASSPGFVEFF.

This clonotype was detected ten times or more. V gene TRBV10-3 combines with J gene TRBJ2-2; perhaps TRBD1 as D (5 bases). The V gene's germline CDR1 is ENHRY and CDR2 SYGVKD. The CDR3 has 13 amino acids. The V and J ends lost 6 bases and 2 bases respectively, with 7 bases between them. CDR3 sequence reads: CAIRTDNTGELFF. The CDR3 region has the DNA TGTGCCATCAGGACAGATAACACCGGGGAGCTGTTTTTT.